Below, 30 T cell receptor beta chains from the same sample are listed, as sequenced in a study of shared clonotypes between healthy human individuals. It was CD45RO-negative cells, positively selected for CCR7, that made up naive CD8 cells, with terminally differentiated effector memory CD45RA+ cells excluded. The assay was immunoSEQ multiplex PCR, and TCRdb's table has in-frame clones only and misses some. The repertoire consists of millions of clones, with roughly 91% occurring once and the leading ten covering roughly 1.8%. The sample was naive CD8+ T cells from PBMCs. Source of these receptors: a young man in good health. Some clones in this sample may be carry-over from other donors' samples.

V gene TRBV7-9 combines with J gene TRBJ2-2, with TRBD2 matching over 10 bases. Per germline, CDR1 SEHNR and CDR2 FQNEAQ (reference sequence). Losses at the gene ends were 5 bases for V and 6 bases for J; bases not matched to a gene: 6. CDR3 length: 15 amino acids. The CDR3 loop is CASSRLAGGSGELFF. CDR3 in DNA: TGTGCCAGCAGCCGACTAGCGGGCGGGTCCGGGGAGCTGTTTTTT.

CDR3 loop: CASSQARGTAGANVLTF. The CDR3 DNA sequence: TGTGCCAGCAGCCAAGCACGGGGTACGGCTGGGGCCAACGTCCTGACTTTC. The V call is TRBV14, the J call TRBJ2-6, with TRBD2 as a possible D gene (5 bases). Per the germline V gene, CDR1 is SGHDN and CDR2 is FVKESK. The ends were cut back, 1 base at V and 2 bases at J, with 12 bases in the middle. The CDR3 length is 17 residues.

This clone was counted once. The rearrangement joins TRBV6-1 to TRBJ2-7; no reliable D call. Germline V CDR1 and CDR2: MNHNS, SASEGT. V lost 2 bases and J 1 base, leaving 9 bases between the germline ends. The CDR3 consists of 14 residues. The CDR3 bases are TGTGCCAGCAGTGAAACTGGCAGATCCTACGAGCAGTACTTC. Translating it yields CASSETGRSYEQYF.

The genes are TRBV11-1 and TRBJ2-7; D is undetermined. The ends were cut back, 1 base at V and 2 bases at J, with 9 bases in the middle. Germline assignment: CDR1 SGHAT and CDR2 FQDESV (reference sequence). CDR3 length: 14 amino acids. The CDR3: CASSLVAEAYEQYF. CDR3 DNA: TGTGCCAGCAGCTTAGTAGCAGAGGCCTACGAGCAGTACTTC.

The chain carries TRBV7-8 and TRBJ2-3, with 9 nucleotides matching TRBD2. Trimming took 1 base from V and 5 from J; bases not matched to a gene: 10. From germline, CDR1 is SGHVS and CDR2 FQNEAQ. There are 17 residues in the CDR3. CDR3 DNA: TGTGCCAGCAGCTTAGGGGTATTAGCGGGAGAAAGAGATACGCAGTATTTT. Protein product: CASSLGVLAGERDTQYF.

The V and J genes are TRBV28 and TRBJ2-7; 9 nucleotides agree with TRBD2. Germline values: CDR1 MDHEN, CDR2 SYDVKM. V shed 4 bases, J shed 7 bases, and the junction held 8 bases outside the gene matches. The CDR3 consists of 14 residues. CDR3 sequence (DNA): TGTGCCAGCAGTTCTGCGGGGGGGCAGGGGGAGCAGTACTTC. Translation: CASSSAGGQGEQYF.

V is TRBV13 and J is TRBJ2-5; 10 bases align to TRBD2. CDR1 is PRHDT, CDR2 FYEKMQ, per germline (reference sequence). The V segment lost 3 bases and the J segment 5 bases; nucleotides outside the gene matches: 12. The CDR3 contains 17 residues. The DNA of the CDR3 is TGTGCCAGCAGCTTTGGCTGGCCTAGCGGGAGAGGGGAGACCCAGTACTTC. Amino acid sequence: CASSFGWPSGRGETQYF.

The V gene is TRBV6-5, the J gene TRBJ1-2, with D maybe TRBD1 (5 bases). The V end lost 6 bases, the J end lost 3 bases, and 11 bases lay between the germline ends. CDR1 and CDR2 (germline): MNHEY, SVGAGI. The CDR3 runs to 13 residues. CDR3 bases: TGTGCCAGCAGGTCCCAGGGACACTATGGCTACACCTTC. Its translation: CASRSQGHYGYTF.

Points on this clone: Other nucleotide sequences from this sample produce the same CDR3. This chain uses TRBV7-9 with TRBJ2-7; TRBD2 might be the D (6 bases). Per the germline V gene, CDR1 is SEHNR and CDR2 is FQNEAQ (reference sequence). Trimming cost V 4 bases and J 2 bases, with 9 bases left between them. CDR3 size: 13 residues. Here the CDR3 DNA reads TGTGCCAGCAGCTGGACGGGAGCCTACGAGCAGTACTTC. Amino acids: CASSWTGAYEQYF.

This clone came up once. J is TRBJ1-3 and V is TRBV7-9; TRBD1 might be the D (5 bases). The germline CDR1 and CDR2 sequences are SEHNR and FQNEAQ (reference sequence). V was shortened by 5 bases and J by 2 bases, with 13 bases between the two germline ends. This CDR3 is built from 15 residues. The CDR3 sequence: CASSPRGAAGNTIYF. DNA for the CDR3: TGTGCCAGCAGCCCCCGCGGGGCTGCTGGAAACACCATATATTTT.

The CDR3 here is CASSPRGRAIHEQYF. The CDR3 DNA reads as TGTGCCAGCTCCCCAAGAGGCAGGGCCATCCACGAGCAGTACTTC. This rearrangement joins TRBV6-5 to TRBJ2-7; D perhaps matches TRBD1 (5 bases). The CDR3 contains 15 residues. The germline gives CDR1 MNHEY, CDR2 SVGAGI. The V and J ends lost 8 bases and 5 bases respectively, with 22 bases between them.

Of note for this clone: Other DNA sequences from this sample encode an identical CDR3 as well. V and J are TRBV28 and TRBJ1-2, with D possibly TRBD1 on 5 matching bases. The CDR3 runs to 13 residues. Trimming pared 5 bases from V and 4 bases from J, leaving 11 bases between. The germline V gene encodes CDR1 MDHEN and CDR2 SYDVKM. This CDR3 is CASSPRDGYGYTF. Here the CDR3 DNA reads TGTGCCAGCAGTCCCCGGGACGGCTATGGCTACACCTTC.

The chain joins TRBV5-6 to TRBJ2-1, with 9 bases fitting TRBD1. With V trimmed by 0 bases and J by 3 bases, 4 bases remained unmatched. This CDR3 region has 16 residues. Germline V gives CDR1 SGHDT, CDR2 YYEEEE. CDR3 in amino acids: CASSLVGTGNYNEQFF. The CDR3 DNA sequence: TGTGCCAGCAGCTTGGTAGGGACAGGGAACTACAATGAGCAGTTCTTC.

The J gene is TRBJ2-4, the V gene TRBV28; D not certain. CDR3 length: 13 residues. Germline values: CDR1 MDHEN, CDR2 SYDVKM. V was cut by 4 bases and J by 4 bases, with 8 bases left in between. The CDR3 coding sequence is TGTGCCAGCAGTTCCCCCCTGAAAAACATTCAGTACTTC. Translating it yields CASSSPLKNIQYF.

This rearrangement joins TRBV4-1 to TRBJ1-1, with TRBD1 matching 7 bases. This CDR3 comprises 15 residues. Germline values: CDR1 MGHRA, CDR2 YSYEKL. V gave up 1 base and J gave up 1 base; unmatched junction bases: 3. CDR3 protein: CASSQGQGWNTEAFF. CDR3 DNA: TGCGCCAGCAGCCAAGGACAGGGATGGAACACTGAAGCTTTCTTT.

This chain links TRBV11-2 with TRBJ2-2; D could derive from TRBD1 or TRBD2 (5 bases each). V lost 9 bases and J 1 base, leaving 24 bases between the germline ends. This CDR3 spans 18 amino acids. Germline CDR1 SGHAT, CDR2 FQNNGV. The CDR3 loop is CASPNRDSMGVNTGELFF. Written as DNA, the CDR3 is TGTGCCAGTCCTAATAGAGACAGTATGGGGGTGAACACCGGGGAGCTGTTTTTT.

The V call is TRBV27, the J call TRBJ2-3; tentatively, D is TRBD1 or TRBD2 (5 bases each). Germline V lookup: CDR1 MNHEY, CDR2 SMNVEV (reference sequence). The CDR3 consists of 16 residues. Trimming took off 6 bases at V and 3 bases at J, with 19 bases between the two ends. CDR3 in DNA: TGTGCCAGCAGCTCCAGTCTGGGGGATCTTACAGATACGCAGTATTTT. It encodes CASSSSLGDLTDTQYF.

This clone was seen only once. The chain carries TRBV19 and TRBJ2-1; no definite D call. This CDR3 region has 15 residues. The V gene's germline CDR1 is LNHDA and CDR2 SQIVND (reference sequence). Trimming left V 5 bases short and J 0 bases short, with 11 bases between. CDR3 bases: TGTGCCAGTAGTGAAGACACCCCCTCCTACAATGAGCAGTTCTTC. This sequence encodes CASSEDTPSYNEQFF.

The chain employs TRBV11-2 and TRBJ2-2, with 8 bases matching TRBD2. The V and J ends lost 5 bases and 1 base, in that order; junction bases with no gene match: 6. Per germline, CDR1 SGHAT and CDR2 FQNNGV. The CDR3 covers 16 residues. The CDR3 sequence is CASSLGLAGNTGELFF. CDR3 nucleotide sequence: TGTGCCAGCAGCCTGGGGCTAGCGGGGAACACCGGGGAGCTGTTTTTT.

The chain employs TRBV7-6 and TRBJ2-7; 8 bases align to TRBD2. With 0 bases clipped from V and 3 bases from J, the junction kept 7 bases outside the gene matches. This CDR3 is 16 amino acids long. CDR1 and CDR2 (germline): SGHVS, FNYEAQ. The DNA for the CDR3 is TGTGCCAGCAGCTTAGCGACGGGAGGGAGCGGCTACGAGCAGTACTTC. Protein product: CASSLATGGSGYEQYF.

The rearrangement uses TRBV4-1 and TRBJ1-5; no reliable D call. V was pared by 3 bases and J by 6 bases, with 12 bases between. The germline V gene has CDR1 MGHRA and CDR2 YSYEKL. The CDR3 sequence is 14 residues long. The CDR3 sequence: CASSHRQMTQPQHF. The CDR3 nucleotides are TGCGCCAGCAGCCATAGACAAATGACTCAGCCCCAGCATTTT.

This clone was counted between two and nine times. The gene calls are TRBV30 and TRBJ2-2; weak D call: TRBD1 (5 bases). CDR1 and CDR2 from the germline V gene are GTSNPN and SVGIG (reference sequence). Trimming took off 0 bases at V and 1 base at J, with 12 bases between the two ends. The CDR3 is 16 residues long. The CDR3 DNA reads TGTGCCTGGAGTGTGAGACAGTCTCTGAACACCGGGGAGCTGTTTTTT. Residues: CAWSVRQSLNTGELFF.

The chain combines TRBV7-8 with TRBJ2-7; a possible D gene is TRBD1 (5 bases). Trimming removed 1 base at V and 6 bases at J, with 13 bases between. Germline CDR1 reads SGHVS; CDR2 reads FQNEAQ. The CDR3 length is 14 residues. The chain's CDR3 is CASSLGAGSSEQYF. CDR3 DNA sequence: TGTGCCAGCAGCTTAGGTGCAGGGTCGAGCGAGCAGTACTTC.

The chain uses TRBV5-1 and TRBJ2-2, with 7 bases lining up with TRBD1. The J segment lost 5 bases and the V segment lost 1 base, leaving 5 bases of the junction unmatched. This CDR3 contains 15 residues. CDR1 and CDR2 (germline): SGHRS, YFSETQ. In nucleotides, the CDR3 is TGCGCCAGCAGCTTGACAGGGGTGGATACCGGGGAGCTGTTTTTT. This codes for CASSLTGVDTGELFF.

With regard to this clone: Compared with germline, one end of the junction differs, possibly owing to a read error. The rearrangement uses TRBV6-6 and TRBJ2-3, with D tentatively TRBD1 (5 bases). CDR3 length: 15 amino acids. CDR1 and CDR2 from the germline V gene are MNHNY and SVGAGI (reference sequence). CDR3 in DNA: TGTGCCAGCACTTACCCCAGGGAACACACAGATACGCAGTATTTT. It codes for CASTYPREHTDTQYF.

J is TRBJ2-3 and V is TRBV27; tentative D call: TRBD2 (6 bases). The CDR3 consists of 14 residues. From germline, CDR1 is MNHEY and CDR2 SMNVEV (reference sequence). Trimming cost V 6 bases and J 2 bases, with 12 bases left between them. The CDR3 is CASSYGTHTDTQYF. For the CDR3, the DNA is TGTGCCAGCAGCTATGGGACTCACACAGATACGCAGTATTTT.

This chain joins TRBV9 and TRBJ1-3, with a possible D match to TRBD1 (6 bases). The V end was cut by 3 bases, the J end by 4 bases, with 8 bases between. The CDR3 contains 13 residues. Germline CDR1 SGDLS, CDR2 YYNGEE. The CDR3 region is CASSEDRGNTIYF. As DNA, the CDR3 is TGTGCCAGCAGCGAAGACAGGGGAAACACCATATATTTT.

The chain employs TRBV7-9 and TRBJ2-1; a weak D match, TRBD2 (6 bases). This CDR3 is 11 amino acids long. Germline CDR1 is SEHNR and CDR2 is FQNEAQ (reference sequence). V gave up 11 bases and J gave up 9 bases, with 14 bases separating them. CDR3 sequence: CALGGLGEQFF. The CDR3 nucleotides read TGTGCCCTTGGGGGGTTGGGTGAGCAGTTCTTC. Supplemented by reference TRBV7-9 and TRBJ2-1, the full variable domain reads DTGVSQNPRHKITKRGQNVTFRCDPISEHNRLYWYRQTLGQGPEFLTYFQNEAQLEKSRLLSDRFSAERPKGSFSTLEIQRTEQGDSAMYLCALGGLGEQFFGPGTRLTVL.

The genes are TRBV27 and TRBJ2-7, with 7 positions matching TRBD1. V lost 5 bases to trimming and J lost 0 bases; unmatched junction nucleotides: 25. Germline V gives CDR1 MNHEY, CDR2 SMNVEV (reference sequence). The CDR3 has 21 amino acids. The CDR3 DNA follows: TGTGCCAGCAGTCCGATTAGGGGGCGCGGACCGGAAAGCCTGATCTCCTACGAGCAGTACTTC. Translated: CASSPIRGRGPESLISYEQYF.

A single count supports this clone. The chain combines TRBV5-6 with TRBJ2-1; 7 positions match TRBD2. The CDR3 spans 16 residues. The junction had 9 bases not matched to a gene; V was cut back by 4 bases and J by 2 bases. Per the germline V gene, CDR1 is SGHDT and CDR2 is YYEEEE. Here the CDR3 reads CASSETPGGAYNEQFF. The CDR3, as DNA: TGTGCCAGCAGCGAAACGCCGGGAGGTGCCTACAATGAGCAGTTCTTC.